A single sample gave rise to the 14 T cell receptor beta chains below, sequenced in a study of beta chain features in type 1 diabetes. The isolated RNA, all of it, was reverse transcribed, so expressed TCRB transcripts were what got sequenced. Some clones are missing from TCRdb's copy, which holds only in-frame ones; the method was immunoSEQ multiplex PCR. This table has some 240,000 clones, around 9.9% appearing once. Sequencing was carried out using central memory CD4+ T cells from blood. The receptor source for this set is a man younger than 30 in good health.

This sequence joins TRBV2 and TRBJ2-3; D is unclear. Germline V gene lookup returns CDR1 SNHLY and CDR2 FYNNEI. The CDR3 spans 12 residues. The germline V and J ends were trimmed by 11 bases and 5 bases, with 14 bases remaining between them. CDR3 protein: CAVYWAQDTQYF. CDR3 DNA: TGTGCCGTCTATTGGGCACAAGATACGCAGTATTTT.

This CDR3 is CASRPTGGSYNEQFF. Here the CDR3 DNA reads TGTGCCAGCAGGCCTACAGGGGGCTCCTACAATGAGCAGTTCTTC. V and J are TRBV6-5 and TRBJ2-1; TRBD1 matches 8 bases. V lost 6 bases, J lost 0 bases, and 4 bases stayed unmatched. The CDR3 contains 15 residues. Germline V gives CDR1 MNHEY, CDR2 SVGAGI.

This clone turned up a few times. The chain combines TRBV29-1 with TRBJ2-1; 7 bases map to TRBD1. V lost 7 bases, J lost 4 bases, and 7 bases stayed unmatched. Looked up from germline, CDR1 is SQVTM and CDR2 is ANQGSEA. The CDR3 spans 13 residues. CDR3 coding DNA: TGCAGCGGGGCCGGGACAGCTTACAATGAGCAGTTCTTC. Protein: CSGAGTAYNEQFF.

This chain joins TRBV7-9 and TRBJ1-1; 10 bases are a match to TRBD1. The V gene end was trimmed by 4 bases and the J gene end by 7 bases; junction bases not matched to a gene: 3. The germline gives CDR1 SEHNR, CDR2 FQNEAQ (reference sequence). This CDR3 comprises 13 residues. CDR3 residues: CASSYRDRGEAFF. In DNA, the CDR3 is TGTGCCAGCAGCTACCGGGACAGGGGTGAAGCTTTCTTT.

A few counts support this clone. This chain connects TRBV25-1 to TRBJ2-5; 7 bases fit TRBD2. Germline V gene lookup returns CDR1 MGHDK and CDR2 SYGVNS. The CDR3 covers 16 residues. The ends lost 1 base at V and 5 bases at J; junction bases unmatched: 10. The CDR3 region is CASSELGGSKGETQYF. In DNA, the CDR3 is TGTGCCAGCAGTGAATTGGGCGGGAGTAAGGGTGAGACCCAGTACTTC. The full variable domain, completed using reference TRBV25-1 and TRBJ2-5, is EADIYQTPRYLVIGTGKKITLECSQTMGHDKMYWYQQDPGMELHLIHYSYGVNSTEKGDLSSESTVSRIRTEHFPLTLESARPSHTSQYLCASSELGGSKGETQYFGPGTRLLVL.

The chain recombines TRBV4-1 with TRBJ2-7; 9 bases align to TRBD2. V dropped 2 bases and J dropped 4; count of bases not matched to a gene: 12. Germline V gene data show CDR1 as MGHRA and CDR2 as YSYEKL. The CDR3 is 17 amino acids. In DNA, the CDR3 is TGCGCCAGCAGCCAACCCACCCGACTAGCGGTAGAGTACGAGCAGTACTTC. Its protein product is CASSQPTRLAVEYEQYF.

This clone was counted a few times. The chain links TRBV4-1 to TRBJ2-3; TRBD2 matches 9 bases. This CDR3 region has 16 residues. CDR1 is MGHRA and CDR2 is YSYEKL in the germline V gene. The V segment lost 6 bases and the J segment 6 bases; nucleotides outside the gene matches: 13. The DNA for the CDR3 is TGCGCCAGCAGTCTTCGGACTAGCGATCTCACGGATACGCAGTATTTT. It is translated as CASSLRTSDLTDTQYF.

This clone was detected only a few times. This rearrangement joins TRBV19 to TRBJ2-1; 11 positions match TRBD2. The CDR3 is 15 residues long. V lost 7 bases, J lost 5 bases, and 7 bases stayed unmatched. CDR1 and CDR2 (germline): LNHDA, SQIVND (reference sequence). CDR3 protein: CASIQTSGIDNEQFF. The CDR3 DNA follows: TGTGCCAGTATCCAGACTAGCGGGATCGACAATGAGCAGTTCTTC.

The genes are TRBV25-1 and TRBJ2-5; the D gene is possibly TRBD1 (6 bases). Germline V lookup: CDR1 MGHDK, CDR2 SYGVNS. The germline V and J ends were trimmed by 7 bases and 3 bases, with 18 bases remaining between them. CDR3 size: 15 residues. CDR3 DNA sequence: TGTGCCAGCATTCGCAGTGGGACAAAGAAAGAGACCCAGTACTTC. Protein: CASIRSGTKKETQYF.

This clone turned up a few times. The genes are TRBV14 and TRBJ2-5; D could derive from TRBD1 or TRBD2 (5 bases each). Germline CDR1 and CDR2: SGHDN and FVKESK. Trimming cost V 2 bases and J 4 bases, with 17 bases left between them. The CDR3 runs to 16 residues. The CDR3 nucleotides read TGTGCCAGCAGCCAATTAACCGGGGCCGAGGGAGAGACCCAGTACTTC. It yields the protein CASSQLTGAEGETQYF.

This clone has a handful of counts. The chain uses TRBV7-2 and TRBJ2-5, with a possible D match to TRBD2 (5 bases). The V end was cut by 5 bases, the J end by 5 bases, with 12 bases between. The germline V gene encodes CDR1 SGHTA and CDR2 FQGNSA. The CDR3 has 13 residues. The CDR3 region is CASSQRRPETQYF. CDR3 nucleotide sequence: TGTGCCAGCAGCCAGCGGCGTCCGGAGACCCAGTACTTC.

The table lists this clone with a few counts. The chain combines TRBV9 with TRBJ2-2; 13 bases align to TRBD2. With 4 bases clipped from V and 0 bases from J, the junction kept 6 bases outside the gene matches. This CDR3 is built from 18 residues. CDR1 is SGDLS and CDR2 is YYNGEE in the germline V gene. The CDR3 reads CASSPQGLAGTNTGELFF. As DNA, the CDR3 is TGTGCCAGCAGCCCCCAGGGACTAGCGGGGACGAACACCGGGGAGCTGTTTTTT.

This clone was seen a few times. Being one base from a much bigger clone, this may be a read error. In nucleotides, the CDR3 is TGTGCCAGCAGCGTTGGCCAGGGAGGCGAGACCCAGTACTTC. This encodes CASSVGQGGETQYF. The chain links TRBV5-6 to TRBJ2-5; a weak D match, TRBD2 (6 bases). Trimming took off 4 bases at V and 5 bases at J, with 15 bases between the two ends. The CDR3 loop spans 14 amino acids. Germline V lookup: CDR1 SGHDT, CDR2 YYEEEE.

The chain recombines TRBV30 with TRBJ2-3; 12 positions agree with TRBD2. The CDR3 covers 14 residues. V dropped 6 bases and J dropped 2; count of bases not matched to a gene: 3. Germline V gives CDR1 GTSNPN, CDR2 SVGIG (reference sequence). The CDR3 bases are TGTGCCTGTGGGACTAGCGGGTCCACAGATACGCAGTATTTT. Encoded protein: CACGTSGSTDTQYF.